This T cell receptor (beta chain) was captured in a study of identical twins. CDR1 and CDR2 from the germline V gene are KGHDR and SFDVKD. CDR3 size: 12 residues. V was pared by 4 bases and J by 2 bases, with 4 bases between. TCRdb analysed the 5' RACE reads with MiXCR anew, one entry per CDR3 protein. The table shows some 500,000 distinct CDR3 sequences, with about 13% occurring only once. The sample holds many counts of this clonotype. The sample also formed part of further work on yellow fever vaccine responses in identical twins.

The chain joins TRBV24-1 to TRBJ2-5; the D is unclear. The sample taken for sequencing was CD4+ T cells sorted from blood. This sequence originates from a woman younger than 30 in good health. The CDR3 reads CATSDPQETQYF. The CDR3 nucleotides read TGTGCCACCAGTGACCCGCAAGAGACCCAGTACTTC.